The TCR beta chain described here comes from a study of T cells in Graves' hyperthyroidism and ophthalmopathy. Turning to the study itself: Any treatment followed the collection of peripheral blood at initial diagnosis.

Worth noting for this clonotype: Its antigen is unknown.

The PBMCs studied were ones that came from 8 to 10 ml fresh peripheral blood. General study findings and limits: Median prediction lead before ophthalmopathy onset was around seven months with the model.

TCR beta CDR3 regions were amplified from RNA transcripts. A set of HTBI primers served as the primers for a first-round RT-PCR of the TCR CDR3. MiXCR, run by TCRdb on the multiplex PCR reads, gives a single entry per CDR3 protein. The sample records hundreds of thousands of distinct CDR3 sequences, roughly 20% being singletons. V shed 0 bases and J shed 0 bases, with 15 bases lying between them. CDR1 is LGHNT and CDR2 is FRNRAP in the germline V gene. CDR3 length: 18 amino acids. The J gene is TRBJ2-1, the V gene TRBV12-5; tentatively, D is TRBD1 (6 bases). The sequence derives from a woman aged 50 to 65 with Graves' hyperthyroidism that later progressed to Graves' ophthalmopathy. Sequencing was done on a sample of blood. The CDR3 DNA sequence: TGTGCTAGTGGTTTGGTCCCGCTCCGGACAGACTCCTACAATGAGCAGTTCTTC. Translated, it gives CASGLVPLRTDSYNEQFF.